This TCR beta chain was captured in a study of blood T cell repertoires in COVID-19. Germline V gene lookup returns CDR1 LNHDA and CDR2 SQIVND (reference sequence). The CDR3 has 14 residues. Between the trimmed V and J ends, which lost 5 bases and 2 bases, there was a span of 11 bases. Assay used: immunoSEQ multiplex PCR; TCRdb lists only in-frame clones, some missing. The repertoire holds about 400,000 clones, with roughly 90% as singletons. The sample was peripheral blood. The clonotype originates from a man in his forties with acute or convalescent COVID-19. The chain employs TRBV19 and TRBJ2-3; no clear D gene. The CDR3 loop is CASSPKQITDTQYF. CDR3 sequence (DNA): TGTGCCAGTAGTCCGAAACAGATCACAGATACGCAGTATTTT.